The source of this T cell receptor beta chain is a study of T cells in Graves' hyperthyroidism and ophthalmopathy. Researchers defined stable Graves' hyperthyroidism as no ophthalmopathy progression within 18 months. Disease duration under 2 months; hyperthyroidism patients were aged 18 to 65. The study based diagnoses on clinical symptoms, serum thyroxine and TRAb, thyroid ultrasound and orbital computed tomography. TCR beta CDR3 regions were amplified from RNA transcripts. First-round RT-PCR with HTBI primers amplified the TCR CDR3 region. Via MiXCR, TCRdb re-called the multiplex PCR reads, giving one row per CDR3 protein. Of approximately 400,000 distinct CDR3 sequences in the sample, about 15% are singletons; the top ten hold around a third. The clonotype originates from a woman in her twenties or thirties with Graves' hyperthyroidism. Sequencing input: blood.

The CDR3 bases are TGTGCCAGCAGCGTAAGCCCGGGAACAGAGGATCACAGTAACTACGAGCAGTACTTC. The encoded protein is CASSVSPGTEDHSNYEQYF. V usage is TRBV13 and J usage is TRBJ2-7; possibly TRBD2 for D (5 bases). Deletions cut 5 bases from V and 3 bases from J, with 29 bases between. The CDR3 is 19 amino acids. Germline V gene sequence: CDR1 PRHDT, CDR2 FYEKMQ (reference sequence).